This TCR beta chain was documented in a study of blood T cell repertoires in COVID-19. The CDR3 covers 16 residues. Germline V gene lookup returns CDR1 SNHLY and CDR2 FYNNEI. V dropped 6 bases and J dropped 0; count of bases not matched to a gene: 7. This clone has a single count. Per the authors' pipeline: Scientists estimated how many nucleated cells there were by amplifying reference gene primers. Sequencing was performed with immunoSEQ multiplex PCR; in TCRdb, only in-frame clones are kept and a portion is missing. For V, J and clone size, that table is used; D and trimming come from the DNA. This table holds approximately 670,000 clones, around 89% found once.

The sequence was obtained from a woman in her late teens or twenties with acute or convalescent COVID-19. The chain joins TRBV2 to TRBJ1-2; 10 bases are a match to TRBD1. The sample taken for sequencing was peripheral blood. The CDR3 DNA follows: TGTGCCAGCAGAAGACAGGGGGCCCTAACTAACTATGGCTACACCTTC. Its translation is CASRRQGALTNYGYTF.